The entry below describes one T cell receptor (beta chain). This specimen belongs to a study of blood T cell repertoires in COVID-19. Study context: The origin of the acute and convalescent COVID-19 samples was the United States, Italy and Spain.

Some clones are missing from TCRdb's copy, which holds only in-frame ones; the method was immunoSEQ multiplex PCR. There are about 210,000 clones in the sample; over 60% occur only once, and 7% to 8.5% lies in the top ten. This CDR3 has 16 residues. CDR1 is SNHLY and CDR2 is FYNNEI in the germline V gene. With V trimmed by 1 base and J by 7 bases, 4 bases remained unmatched. V is TRBV2 and J is TRBJ2-1; 13 nucleotides line up with TRBD2. The receptor's source is a woman in her 70s with acute or convalescent COVID-19. The sample consisted of peripheral blood. The CDR3: CASSEVGTSGDNEQFF. DNA of the CDR3: TGTGCCAGCAGTGAAGTAGGGACTAGCGGGGATAATGAGCAGTTCTTC.